The present entry profiles one TCR beta chain with its context. No antigen is known for it. V lost 4 bases, J lost 8 bases, and 11 bases stayed unmatched. This CDR3 spans 15 amino acids. Germline assignment: CDR1 SGDLS and CDR2 YYNGEE. Sample barcodes and UMIs were carried by the TCR alpha and TCR beta cDNA libraries that 5'RACE generated with constant-segment primers. MiXCR, applied by TCRdb to the 5' RACE reads, yields one record per CDR3 protein. The repertoire holds 450,000 to 650,000 distinct CDR3 sequences, with about 20% as singletons. This sample was taken from a study of T-cell memory formation after mild COVID-19. Study context: Largely donor-specific TCR clusters were found.

Study-level findings and limits: Most CD4+ clones that shrank were in CM and EM, while CD8+ ones turned up in EMRA.

Input material: PBMCs or a T cell subset sorted from them (not recorded which). The gene calls are TRBV9 and TRBJ2-1, with 8 bases fitting TRBD2. The sequence was collected from an adult woman who had mild COVID-19 (a few samples of this study predate the infection). Cell type and time point are not known. The CDR3 here is CASSPNYGLADEQFF. The CDR3 bases are TGTGCCAGCAGCCCTAATTACGGACTAGCTGATGAGCAGTTCTTC.